This is a list of T cell receptor beta chains from one sample in a study of shared clonotypes between healthy human individuals. Assay used: immunoSEQ multiplex PCR; TCRdb lists only in-frame clones, some missing. The sample has 1.4 million or so clones, approximately 98.5% seen once; the top ten hold 0.3% to 0.45%. Sequences were obtained from naive CD4+ T cells sorted from blood. The receptors were gathered from a young man in good health. Both conserved end residues are part of each CDR3. Each record gives: J gene, V gene, clone size, D gene, CDR3 DNA, CDR3 protein. The D gene is left open where the match is weak. Clone size appears in some rows only: once, few, many, or a class for an expanded clone.

J gene: TRBJ2-7
V gene: TRBV28
clone size: -
D gene: -
CDR3 DNA: TGTGCCAGCAGCCCTAACTACGAGCAGTACTTC
CDR3 protein: CASSPNYEQYF

J gene: TRBJ2-5
V gene: TRBV11-3
clone size: -
D gene: -
CDR3 DNA: TGTGCCAGCAGCTTAGAACAGTCGGAGACCCAGTACTTC
CDR3 protein: CASSLEQSETQYF

J gene: TRBJ2-3
V gene: TRBV5-4
clone size: -
D gene: TRBD2
CDR3 DNA: TGTGCCAGCAGCTTGGCGGCGGGAGATCTGTTAGATACGCAGTATTTT
CDR3 protein: CASSLAAGDLLDTQYF

J gene: TRBJ2-1
V gene: TRBV5-5
clone size: once
D gene: TRBD2
CDR3 DNA: TGTGCCAGCAGTACGAGCGGGAGTAGTTCTCAGTTCTTC
CDR3 protein: CASSTSGSSSQFF

J gene: TRBJ2-3
V gene: TRBV10-3
clone size: -
D gene: -
CDR3 DNA: TGTGCCATCAGTATCGACCCGGGCGGACGGGGAGATACGCAGTATTTT
CDR3 protein: CAISIDPGGRGDTQYF

J gene: TRBJ1-5
V gene: TRBV5-5
clone size: -
D gene: TRBD1
CDR3 DNA: TGTGCCAGCAGCCCCGGGACAGGGGGGAACAATCAGCCCCAGCATTTT
CDR3 protein: CASSPGTGGNNQPQHF

J gene: TRBJ2-7
V gene: TRBV7-9
clone size: once
D gene: -
CDR3 DNA: TGTGCCAGCTCAAATAGGGGGGTTAGCGGCTCCTACGAGCAGTACTTC
CDR3 protein: CASSNRGVSGSYEQYF

J gene: TRBJ2-1
V gene: TRBV6-4
clone size: -
D gene: TRBD2
CDR3 DNA: TGTGCCAGCAGCCCCTACCCCGGGACTATCTACAATGAGCAGTTCTTC
CDR3 protein: CASSPYPGTIYNEQFF

J gene: TRBJ2-7
V gene: TRBV5-5
clone size: -
D gene: -
CDR3 DNA: TGTGCCAGCAGCTTGGGGGTGGCGTCTGCCCTCTACGAGCAGTACTTC
CDR3 protein: CASSLGVASALYEQYF

J gene: TRBJ1-1
V gene: TRBV6-5
clone size: -
D gene: -
CDR3 DNA: TGTGCCAGCATCAGGGGAACTGAAGCTTTCTTT
CDR3 protein: CASIRGTEAFF

J gene: TRBJ2-1
V gene: TRBV11-2
clone size: -
D gene: -
CDR3 DNA: TGTGCCAGCAGCTTAGGGTCAGAGCAGTTCTTC
CDR3 protein: CASSLGSEQFF